This T cell receptor beta chain was sequenced for a study of T cells expressing NK-cell markers. Whole-study context: HCMV seropositivity characterized most of the eight sequenced donors, and seronegativity one. The study's findings and limits: It was still unclear whether expanded NKG2C+ T cell clones were HCMV specific.

Germline lookup yields CDR1 DFQATT and CDR2 SNEGSKA (reference sequence). The CDR3 is 13 residues long. Regarding this clonotype: No antigen is known for it.

Using the 5' RACE reads, TCRdb records one entry per CDR3 protein without DNA. Its listing shows some 390,000 distinct CDR3 sequences. This TCR derives from a woman between 50 and 59 years old in good health. The sequenced material came from blood T cells: a sorted CD56 or NKG2C T cell subset, CD4+ or CD8+ T cells, or bulk PBMC T cells (not recorded which). The genes are TRBV20-1 and TRBJ2-1; checking the TCRdb D call of TRBD2 is not possible without DNA. CDR3: CSAGRDLNNEQFF.